This TCR beta chain was captured in a study of Ad26.COV2.S vaccination and SARS-CoV-2 variants. Overall study: Ad26.COV2.S, an intramuscular injection, was given once or twice 56 days apart. General study findings and limits: Similar non-spike TCR breadth was seen in vaccine and placebo recipients. Placebo recipients had lower spike-specific TCR breadth than vaccine recipients. From the TCR breadth and depth analyses, total T cell responses may have been underestimated.

This table comes from immunoSEQ multiplex PCR, and its TCRdb copy is limited to in-frame clones, with some not included. The table lists more than 300,000 clones, 85% to 90% of them singletons. V shed 3 bases and J 2 bases; nucleotides not matched to a gene: 10. This CDR3 spans 16 amino acids. In germline, CDR1 is MNHNS, CDR2 SASEGT. Notes on this clone: Its antigen is still unknown.

Documented treatment: about 20 received Ad26.COV2.S at low or high dose, single or two shots; 5 received placebo; per-sample allocation not given. At day 63 after the first vaccine or placebo injection, samples were drawn. The sequencing here drew on peripheral blood, taken in a trial of Ad26.COV2.S vaccine versus placebo. The TCR sequence derives from a person between 18 and 59 years old who received the Ad26.COV2.S COVID-19 vaccine or a placebo. J is TRBJ2-7 and V is TRBV6-1, with TRBD1 matching 7 bases. CDR3 nucleotide sequence: TGTGCCAGCAGTGAGAGGGACAGCCTCGCAGCCTACGAGCAGTACTTC. It is translated as CASSERDSLAAYEQYF.